These T cell receptor beta chains were read from a single sample in a study of blood T cells in healthy people across ages. TCRdb itself ran the 5' RACE reads through MiXCR, one entry per CDR3 protein. The sample lists 1.4 million or so distinct CDR3 sequences; approximately 43% were seen once. Sequenced material: blood. These receptors all stem from a woman younger than 30 in good health. Each CDR3 is given without its conserved first and last residue. Clone size is given for some rows only: seen once, a few or many times, or a class if the clone is expanded.

size: NA; V: TRBV12-3/TRBV12-4; J: TRBJ1-1; length: 13; CDR3: ASSFFGRTNTEAF
size: NA; V: TRBV5-1; J: NA; length: 10; CDR3: VSSRPRETQY
size: NA; V: TRBV6-6; J: TRBJ2-2; length: 13; CDR3: ASRPGTGVTGELF
size: NA; V: TRBV7-2; J: TRBJ1-2; length: 12; CDR3: ASSSAILGEGYT
size: NA; V: TRBV28; J: TRBJ2-1; length: 12; CDR3: ASTQGGAYNEQF
size: NA; V: TRBV20-1; J: TRBJ2-1; length: 12; CDR3: SGPDRGGYNEQF
size: many; V: TRBV5-1; J: TRBJ2-5; length: 13; CDR3: ASSGEGYTQETQY
size: NA; V: TRBV7-2; J: TRBJ2-3; length: 14; CDR3: ASSLGLRARRDTQY
size: NA; V: TRBV12-3/TRBV12-4; J: TRBJ2-1; length: 12; CDR3: ASRLGSSYNEQF
size: NA; V: TRBV11-2; J: TRBJ2-5; length: 12; CDR3: ASSLFASGETQY
size: few; V: TRBV27; J: TRBJ2-4; length: 12; CDR3: ASSTPSGPNEQY
size: few; V: TRBV20-1; J: TRBJ2-1; length: 10; CDR3: SAREHHNEQF
size: NA; V: TRBV6-1; J: TRBJ1-1; length: 12; CDR3: ASSEAGGRSGAF
size: many; V: TRBV29-1; J: TRBJ2-1; length: 10; CDR3: SASGRDLEQF
size: few; V: TRBV20-1; J: TRBJ2-1; length: 12; CDR3: SARVLAGGNEQF